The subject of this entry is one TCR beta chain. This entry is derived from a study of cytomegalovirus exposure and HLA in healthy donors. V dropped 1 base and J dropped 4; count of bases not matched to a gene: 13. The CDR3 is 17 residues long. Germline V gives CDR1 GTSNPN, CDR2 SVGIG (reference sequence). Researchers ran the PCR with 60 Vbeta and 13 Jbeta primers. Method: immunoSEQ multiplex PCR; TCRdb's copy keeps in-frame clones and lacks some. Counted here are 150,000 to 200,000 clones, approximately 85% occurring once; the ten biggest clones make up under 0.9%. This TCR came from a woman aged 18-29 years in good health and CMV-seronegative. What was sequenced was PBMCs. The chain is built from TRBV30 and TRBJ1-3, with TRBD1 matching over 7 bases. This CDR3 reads CAWSAQTGLRRGNTIYF. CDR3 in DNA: TGTGCCTGGAGTGCCCAGACAGGGCTCCGTCGGGGAAACACCATATATTTT.